The 19 T cell receptor beta chains presented below share a single source sample, sequenced in a study of beta chain features in type 1 diabetes. Study observations and caveats: Shortening of TCRB CDR3s, moderate but significant, appeared in all four CD4+ subsets of Type 1 diabetes patients.

Every isolated RNA sample was fully reverse transcribed, so sequencing captured expressed TCRB transcripts. This table comes from immunoSEQ multiplex PCR, and its TCRdb copy is limited to in-frame clones, with some not included. Among under 300,000 clones, approximately 25% were seen once, and the ten largest hold 0.012%. The antigens for these receptors are not known. Sequenced material: naive CD4+ T cells from blood. The receptors were gathered from a woman aged 30 to 39 with type 1 diabetes.

This chain links TRBV7-8 with TRBJ2-5, with D perhaps TRBD1 (6 bases). The V gene's germline CDR1 is SGHVS and CDR2 FQNEAQ. CDR3 size: 13 residues. The V end lost 6 bases, the J end lost 4 bases, and 12 bases lay between the germline ends. CDR3 nucleotides: TGTGCCAGCAGACCCAGGGGCAGAGAGACCCAGTACTTC. This encodes CASRPRGRETQYF.

The sample holds a few counts of this clone. V usage is TRBV6-5 and J usage is TRBJ2-7, with a possible D match to TRBD2 (6 bases). V lost 5 bases, J lost 2 bases, and 13 bases lay in between. Germline assignment: CDR1 MNHEY and CDR2 SVGAGI. The CDR3 runs to 14 residues. Written as DNA, the CDR3 is TGTGCCAGCAGTATGGGGACTGTTGCCTACGAGCAGTACTTC. Its protein product is CASSMGTVAYEQYF.

This clone was recorded a few times. This chain connects TRBV5-1 to TRBJ1-2; 7 positions match TRBD1. This CDR3 is built from 14 residues. Germline V CDR1 and CDR2: SGHRS, YFSETQ. Trimming cost V 4 bases and J 10 bases; bases outside gene matches: 13. The DNA for the CDR3 is TGCGCCAGCAGCCTAAGAGACAGGGCAGACGACTACACCTTC. It specifies CASSLRDRADDYTF.

This chain links TRBV21-1 with TRBJ1-2. TRBV21-1 has pseudogene status. CDR3 length: 11 residues. CDR3 protein: CASITPEGYTF. The DNA of the CDR3 is TGTGCCAGCATAACTCCGGAGGGCTACACCTTC.

This clone turned up a few times. The chain joins TRBV5-1 to TRBJ2-1, with 12 bases that match TRBD2. V lost 0 bases to trimming and J lost 0 bases; unmatched junction nucleotides: 16. This CDR3 contains 22 residues. The germline V gene has CDR1 SGHRS and CDR2 YFSETQ. DNA for the CDR3: TGCGCCAGCAGCTTGGTGGGACTAGCGGGCTTTTCCGGGTCGAGCTCCTACAATGAGCAGTTCTTC. Protein: CASSLVGLAGFSGSSSYNEQFF.

The chain combines TRBV2 with TRBJ2-6, with D uncertain. Looked up from germline, CDR1 is SNHLY and CDR2 is FYNNEI. This CDR3 contains 15 residues. V gave up 2 bases and J gave up 3 bases, with 8 bases separating them. The CDR3 spells CASSENGGGANVLTF. The CDR3 DNA is TGTGCCAGCAGTGAAAACGGCGGTGGGGCCAACGTCCTGACTTTC.

The V call is TRBV6-5, the J call TRBJ1-5; no reliable D call. Germline V gene data show CDR1 as MNHEY and CDR2 as SVGAGI. The V end was cut by 6 bases, the J end by 5 bases, with 11 bases between. This CDR3 spans 13 amino acids. The CDR3 sequence: CASRGDGYQPQHF. As DNA, the CDR3 is TGTGCCAGCAGAGGAGACGGTTATCAGCCCCAGCATTTT.

V usage is TRBV4-1 and J usage is TRBJ2-7, with 12 bases aligning to TRBD1. Germline CDR1 reads MGHRA; CDR2 reads YSYEKL. The ends lost 4 bases at V and 5 bases at J; junction bases unmatched: 6. The CDR3 has 15 residues. The CDR3 is CASSRRDRGPDEQYF. In DNA form, the CDR3 reads TGCGCCAGCAGCCGCCGGGACAGGGGGCCCGACGAGCAGTACTTC.

This clone was detected a few times. The chain couples TRBV7-2 to TRBJ2-7; 13 bases agree with TRBD2. Germline loops: CDR1 SGHTA, CDR2 FQGNSA. The CDR3 is 16 residues long. V trimming: 6 bases; J trimming: 4 bases; junction bases outside the gene matches: 9. The CDR3 here is CASSWTSGSFPYEQYF. CDR3 nucleotides: TGTGCCAGCAGTTGGACTAGCGGGAGTTTCCCTTACGAGCAGTACTTC.

The chain joins TRBV29-1 to TRBJ2-4; 8 nucleotides agree with TRBD2. V lost 4 bases, J lost 6 bases, and 11 bases stayed unmatched. CDR3 length: 15 amino acids. Germline V gives CDR1 SQVTM, CDR2 ANQGSEA. CDR3 coding DNA: TGCAGCGTTGGCCAACCGGGACTAGATAGAAACATTCAGTACTTC. Translation gives CSVGQPGLDRNIQYF.

This clone was observed a few times. The CDR3 protein is CASTGGRATEQFF. The CDR3 region has the DNA TGTGCCAGCACCGGCGGGAGGGCCACTGAGCAGTTCTTC. The chain combines TRBV28 with TRBJ2-1; 9 bases are shared with TRBD2. The V and J ends lost 7 bases and 9 bases, in that order; junction bases with no gene match: 7. Germline V CDR1 and CDR2: MDHEN, SYDVKM. The CDR3 spans 13 residues.

This clone has only a few counts. The rearrangement uses TRBV25-1 and TRBJ2-7, with a weak D call TRBD2 (6 bases). The V gene lost 3 bases and the J gene lost 2 bases, with 14 bases spanning the gap. Germline assignment: CDR1 MGHDK and CDR2 SYGVNS. The CDR3 runs 15 residues. The CDR3 DNA sequence: TGTGCCAGCAGTGACCCTCGGGACTTTCCCTACGAGCAGTACTTC. It specifies CASSDPRDFPYEQYF.

This clone came up a few times. The CDR3 loop reads CASSYGQGGETQYF. CDR3 nucleotides: TGTGCCAGCAGTTACGGACAGGGGGGGGAGACCCAGTACTTC. J is TRBJ2-5 and V is TRBV6-6; 10 nucleotides line up with TRBD1. Trimming took 2 bases from V and 5 from J; bases not matched to a gene: 2. CDR3 length: 14 residues. Germline CDR1 and CDR2: MNHNY and SVGAGI (reference sequence).

This clone was counted a few times. The chain has TRBV30 and TRBJ2-7; D perhaps matches TRBD2 (6 bases). The CDR3 loop spans 12 amino acids. The germline V gene has CDR1 GTSNPN and CDR2 SVGIG (reference sequence). DNA of the CDR3: TGTGGCGCGGGGAATTGGTCCTACGAGCAGTACTTC. It yields the protein CGAGNWSYEQYF. The full variable domain, in which reference TRBV30 and TRBJ2-7 provide the parts outside the CDR3, is SQTIHQWPATLVQPVGSPLSLECTVEGTSNPNLYWYRQAAGRGLQLLFYSVGIGQISSEVPQNLSASRPQDRQFILSSKKLLLSDSGFYLCGAGNWSYEQYFGPGTRLTVT.

The chain uses TRBV25-1 and TRBJ2-1; the match to TRBD2 covers 12 bases. The CDR3 covers 18 residues. V lost 1 base and J lost 2; bases outside the gene matches: 6. Germline CDR1 MGHDK, CDR2 SYGVNS. CDR3 sequence (DNA): TGTGCCAGCAGTGAATTCCCGGCTAGCGGGAGGGCCTACAATGAGCAGTTCTTC. Translation: CASSEFPASGRAYNEQFF.

This clone was detected a few times. The rearrangement joins TRBV18 to TRBJ1-2; 8 nucleotides align to TRBD1. The J segment lost 3 bases and the V segment lost 3 bases, leaving 9 bases of the junction unmatched. In germline, CDR1 is KGHSH, CDR2 LQKENI. CDR3 length: 16 residues. The CDR3 is CASSPTQGAKDYGYTF. In DNA form, the CDR3 reads TGTGCCAGCTCACCGACCCAGGGGGCTAAGGACTATGGCTACACCTTC.

This clone has more than one count but fewer than ten. V gene TRBV30 combines with J gene TRBJ2-7; D uncertain. Per germline, CDR1 GTSNPN and CDR2 SVGIG (reference sequence). The CDR3 runs 11 residues. The V end lost 2 bases, the J end lost 11 bases, and 13 bases lay between the germline ends. CDR3 nucleotides: TGTGCCTGGAGTCTCTTGGCAGATGAGTACTTC. Translating it yields CAWSLLADEYF.

The CDR3 sequence is CASSTWDSYNQPQHF. The CDR3 DNA sequence: TGCGCCAGCAGCACCTGGGACAGTTACAATCAGCCCCAGCATTTT. J is TRBJ1-5 and V is TRBV5-1; 7 nucleotides align to TRBD1. The CDR3 sequence is 15 residues long. Germline V gene data show CDR1 as SGHRS and CDR2 as YFSETQ. Trimming took 4 bases from V and 3 from J; bases not matched to a gene: 7.

This clone turned up a few times. The gene calls are TRBV6-5 and TRBJ2-2; D is possibly TRBD1 (6 bases). The V gene's germline CDR1 is MNHEY and CDR2 SVGAGI. V was pared by 5 bases and J by 2 bases, with 12 bases between. The CDR3 sequence is 15 residues long. CDR3 amino acids: CASSHDRPNTGELFF. As DNA, the CDR3 is TGTGCCAGCAGTCATGACAGGCCTAACACCGGGGAGCTGTTTTTT.